The 17 T cell receptor beta chains in this list originate from one sample, sequenced in a study of tissue T cells after allogeneic stem cell transplantation. Adult allogeneic hematopoietic cell transplant recipients with steroid-refractory graft-versus-host disease were prospectively enrolled for research autopsy. Libraries were prepared by immunoSEQ multiplex PCR; TCRdb keeps only in-frame clonotypes and omits some of them. The sample records 2,000 to 2,500 clones, roughly two thirds being singletons. The material was transverse colon tissue, obtained at autopsy. These receptors came from an older male patient with steroid-refractory graft-versus-host disease after an allogeneic stem cell transplant. A share of the T cells may be of graft donor origin.

By sample share, this clone is large (0.1 to 1%). The chain is built from TRBV2 and TRBJ1-5, with D perhaps matching TRBD1 (5 bases). This CDR3 has 15 amino acids. The V end was cut by 7 bases, the J end by 7 bases, with 20 bases between. Germline V gives CDR1 SNHLY, CDR2 FYNNEI. The CDR3 bases are TGTGCCAGCAAGGGGACCGGCCGGGCCGGGCAGCCCCAGCATTTT. It translates to CASKGTGRAGQPQHF.

This clone has a handful of counts. A read error may account for a junction end that differs from germline. The V call is TRBV7-7, the J call TRBJ2-3; weak D call: TRBD2 (5 bases). The germline gives CDR1 SSHAT, CDR2 FNYEAQ (reference sequence). There are 17 residues in the CDR3. The CDR3 is CASSPGVDFIRTDTQYF. The CDR3 DNA sequence: TGTGCTAGCAGCCCCGGGGTTGACTTCATCCGGACAGATACGCAGTATTTT.

This chain uses TRBV4-2 with TRBJ2-7; D gene unclear. There are 15 residues in the CDR3. Germline V gene sequence: CDR1 LGHNA, CDR2 YNFKEQ. Deletions cut 0 bases from V and 7 bases from J, with 16 bases between. The CDR3 coding sequence is TGTGCCAGCAGCCAAGAGGGCGGCAGGAGTGAGGAGCAGTACTTC. Encoded protein: CASSQEGGRSEEQYF.

This clone is large (0.1 to 1%) by share. The chain combines TRBV18 with TRBJ1-5; tentatively, D is TRBD1 (6 bases). V dropped 4 bases and J dropped 3 bases, with 19 bases sitting between them. The length of the CDR3 is 17 residues. From germline, CDR1 is KGHSH and CDR2 LQKENI. The CDR3 spells CASSLTLGGGNNQPQHF. DNA for the CDR3: TGTGCCAGCTCACTCACCTTAGGGGGGGGCAACAATCAGCCCCAGCATTTT.

This chain joins TRBV5-4 and TRBJ2-7; TRBD2 might be the D (5 bases). V was shortened by 4 bases and J by 2 bases, with 10 bases between the two germline ends. The germline CDR1 and CDR2 sequences are SGHNT and YYREEE (reference sequence). The CDR3 runs to 13 residues. The CDR3 spells CASSRPGTYEQYF. The CDR3 DNA reads TGTGCCAGCAGCAGACCGGGAACCTACGAGCAGTACTTC.

This clone was seen a handful of times. This chain connects TRBV6-5 to TRBJ1-2, with TRBD1 identical over 7 bases. Germline V gene sequence: CDR1 MNHEY, CDR2 SVGAGI. This CDR3 spans 14 amino acids. J was trimmed by 3 bases and V by 4 bases; bases with no gene match: 5. The CDR3 DNA sequence: TGTGCCAGCAGTTCGGGACAGCGATACTATGGCTACACCTTC. Translation gives CASSSGQRYYGYTF.

This sequence joins TRBV6-2 or TRBV6-3 and TRBJ2-5, with a weak D call TRBD2 (6 bases). From germline, CDR1 is MNHEY and CDR2 SVGEGT. Trimming pared 5 bases from V and 5 bases from J, leaving 15 bases between. The CDR3 has 14 amino acids. CDR3 loop: CASSPLLRGETQYF. The CDR3, as DNA: TGTGCCAGCAGTCCCCTCCTCCGGGGGGAGACCCAGTACTTC.

This clone was detected a few times. The chain combines TRBV29-1 with TRBJ1-6; D unresolved. Trimming took off 5 bases at V and 3 bases at J, with 8 bases between the two ends. Germline CDR1 reads SQVTM; CDR2 reads ANQGSEA. This CDR3 is built from 13 residues. The CDR3 DNA is TGCAGCGTTTGCCTCCACTATAATTCACCCCTCCACTTT. This sequence encodes CSVCLHYNSPLHF. Full variable domain (remainder filled in from reference TRBV29-1 and TRBJ1-6): SAVISQKPSRDICQRGTSLTIQCQVDSQVTMMFWYRQQPGQSLTLIATANQGSEATYESGFVIDKFPISRPNLTFSTLTVSNMSPEDSSIYLCSVCLHYNSPLHFGNGTRLTVT.

The V gene is TRBV2, the J gene TRBJ2-7; perhaps TRBD2 as D (7 bases). This CDR3 contains 13 residues. V was pared by 8 bases and J by 2 bases, with 13 bases between. In germline, CDR1 is SNHLY, CDR2 FYNNEI. CDR3 bases: TGTGCCAGCGGGAGGGGGACACCCTACGAGCAGTACTTC. It yields the protein CASGRGTPYEQYF.

This sequence joins TRBV3-1 (or the pseudogene TRBV3-2) and TRBJ2-3, with TRBD1 identical over 7 bases. This CDR3 region has 15 residues. V lost 2 bases, J lost 1 base, and 3 bases stayed unmatched. Per the germline V gene, CDR1 is LGHDT and CDR2 is YNNKEL (reference sequence). The CDR3 protein is CASSQNRGGTDTQYF. The CDR3 DNA sequence: TGTGCCAGCAGCCAAAACAGGGGCGGCACAGATACGCAGTATTTT.

This chain joins TRBV4-2 and TRBJ2-3; 14 bases are shared with TRBD2. Trimming at V came to 3 bases and at J to 6 bases, leaving 2 bases not matched to a gene. From germline, CDR1 is LGHNA and CDR2 YNFKEQ. The CDR3 has 15 residues. The CDR3 protein is CASSQGLAGADTQYF. DNA for the CDR3: TGTGCCAGCAGCCAGGGACTAGCGGGGGCCGATACGCAGTATTTT.

The rearrangement uses TRBV24-1 and TRBJ2-2; a weak D match, TRBD2 (6 bases). Germline loops: CDR1 KGHDR, CDR2 SFDVKD. The CDR3 has 16 amino acids. V was clipped by 1 base and J by 0 bases, with 8 bases between them. The DNA of the CDR3 is TGTGCCACCAGTGATTTTGCGGGGACGAACACCGGGGAGCTGTTTTTT. As protein: CATSDFAGTNTGELFF.

In the case of this clone: The sample carries other DNA sequences with the same CDR3. J is TRBJ2-5 and V is TRBV18; tentative D call: TRBD2 (5 bases). This CDR3 spans 12 amino acids. Germline V gene lookup returns CDR1 KGHSH and CDR2 LQKENI. The V end lost 3 bases, the J end lost 5 bases, and 7 bases lay between the germline ends. The DNA of the CDR3 is TGTGCCAGCTCACCTCGGGGTGAGACCCAGTACTTC. Residues: CASSPRGETQYF.

The chain carries TRBV29-1 and TRBJ2-1; D is uncertain. V lost 7 bases and J 2 bases, leaving 12 bases between the germline ends. The germline gives CDR1 SQVTM, CDR2 ANQGSEA. The CDR3 runs 13 residues. CDR3 nucleotide sequence: TGCAGCGCCTATGACCCGACCTACAATGAGCAGTTCTTC. Its translation: CSAYDPTYNEQFF.

This clone is hyperexpanded (1% or more) by share. This sequence joins TRBV7-9 and TRBJ2-1; D is undetermined. Germline values: CDR1 SEHNR, CDR2 FQNEAQ (reference sequence). The CDR3 has 13 amino acids. V lost 1 base to trimming and J lost 4 bases, with 5 bases between them. This CDR3 is CASSLEIYNEQFF. The CDR3 DNA reads as TGTGCCAGCAGCTTAGAAATATACAATGAGCAGTTCTTC.

This chain uses TRBV7-2 with TRBJ2-5; D not certain. Germline V gene lookup returns CDR1 SGHTA and CDR2 FQGNSA. V dropped 5 bases and J dropped 7 bases, with 11 bases sitting between them. This CDR3 is 12 amino acids long. The CDR3 sequence is CASSDVAGTQYF. The DNA of the CDR3 is TGTGCCAGCAGCGACGTGGCCGGGACCCAGTACTTC.

About this clone: This sample also contains other DNA sequences that code for the same CDR3. J is TRBJ2-7 and V is TRBV3-1 (or the pseudogene TRBV3-2); D tentatively reads TRBD1 or TRBD2 (5 bases each). CDR3 size: 14 residues. CDR1 and CDR2 (germline): LGHDT, YNNKEL (reference sequence). V lost 5 bases, J lost 0 bases, and 11 bases lay in between. In DNA form, the CDR3 reads TGTGCCAGCAGCACGGGGCCCTACTCCTACGAGCAGTACTTC. Protein product: CASSTGPYSYEQYF.